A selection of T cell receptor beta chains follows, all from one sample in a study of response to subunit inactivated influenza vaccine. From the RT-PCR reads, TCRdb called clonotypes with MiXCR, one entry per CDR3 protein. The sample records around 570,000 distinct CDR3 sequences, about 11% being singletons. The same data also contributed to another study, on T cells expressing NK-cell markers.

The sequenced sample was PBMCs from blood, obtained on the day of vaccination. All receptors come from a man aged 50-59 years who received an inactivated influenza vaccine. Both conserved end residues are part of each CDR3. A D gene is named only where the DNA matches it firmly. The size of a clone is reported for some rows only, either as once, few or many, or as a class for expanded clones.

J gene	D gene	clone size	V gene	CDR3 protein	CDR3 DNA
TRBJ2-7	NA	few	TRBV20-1	CSALGGGYYEQYF	TGCAGTGCTTTGGGCGGGGGCTACTACGAGCAGTACTTC
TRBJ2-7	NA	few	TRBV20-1	CSARDPRGATYEQYF	TGCAGTGCTAGAGATCCCAGGGGTGCCACCTACGAGCAGTACTTC
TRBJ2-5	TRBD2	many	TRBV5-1	CASSLRLAETQYF	TGCGCCAGCAGCTTGCGACTAGCAGAGACCCAGTACTTC
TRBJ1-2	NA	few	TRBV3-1	CASSQGQQVNYGYTF	TGTGCCAGCAGCCAAGGACAGCAAGTGAACTATGGCTACACCTTC
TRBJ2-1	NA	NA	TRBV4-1	CASSQGPTGASEQFF	TGCGCCAGCAGCCAAGGCCCTACCGGGGCTAGTGAGCAGTTCTTC
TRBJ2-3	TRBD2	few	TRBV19	CASRSLAGASTDTQYF	TGTGCCAGTAGGTCACTAGCGGGAGCCTCCACAGATACGCAGTATTTT
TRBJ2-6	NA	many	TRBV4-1	CASSPTRQSGANVLTF	TGCGCCAGCAGTCCCACGCGACAATCGGGGGCCAACGTCCTGACTTTC
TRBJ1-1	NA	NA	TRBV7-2	CASYPGTEAFF	TGTGCCAGCTACCCGGGGACTGAAGCTTTCTTT
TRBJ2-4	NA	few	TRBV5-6	CASSHSLQSTKNIQYF	TGTGCCAGCAGCCACTCCCTACAATCGACCAAAAACATTCAGTACTTC
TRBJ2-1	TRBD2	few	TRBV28	CASSSLAGGPYFRFF	TGTGCCAGCAGTTCACTAGCGGGAGGGCCCTATTTCAGGTTCTTC
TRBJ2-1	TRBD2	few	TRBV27	CASSLLGGGAGEQFF	TGTGCCAGCAGTTTATTAGGCGGGGGGGCCGGTGAGCAGTTCTTC
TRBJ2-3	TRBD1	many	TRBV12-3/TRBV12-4	CASSLRTGDLRDTQYF	TGTGCCAGCAGTTTAAGGACAGGGGACTTGAGAGATACGCAGTATTTT
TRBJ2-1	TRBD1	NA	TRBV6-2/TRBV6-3	CASSYLRQGAWDEQFF	TGTGCCAGCAGTTACTTAAGACAGGGGGCGTGGGATGAGCAGTTCTTC
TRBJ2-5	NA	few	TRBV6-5	CASSYSGAGVGETQYF	TGTGCCAGCAGTTACTCGGGGGCGGGGGTAGGAGAGACCCAGTACTTC
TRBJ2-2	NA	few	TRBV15	CATSTQSAGGELFF	TGTGCCACCAGCACCCAGTCTGCGGGCGGGGAGCTGTTTTTT
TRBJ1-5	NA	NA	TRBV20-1	CSARDPISNQPQHF	TGCAGTGCTAGAGATCCCATTAGCAATCAGCCCCAGCATTTT
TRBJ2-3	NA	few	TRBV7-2	CASSVQAEATDTQYF	TGTGCCAGCAGCGTTCAAGCGGAAGCCACAGATACGCAGTATTTT
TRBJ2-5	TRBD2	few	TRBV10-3	CAISPGTSGPSQETQYF	TGTGCCATCAGTCCCGGGACTAGCGGGCCATCTCAAGAGACCCAGTACTTC
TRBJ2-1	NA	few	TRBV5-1	CASSPMGGTYNEQFF	TGCGCCAGCAGCCCGATGGGGGGGACATACAATGAGCAGTTCTTC
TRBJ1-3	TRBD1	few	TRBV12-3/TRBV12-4	CASSPGTVSGNTIYF	TGTGCCAGCAGTCCTGGGACAGTCTCTGGAAACACCATATATTTT
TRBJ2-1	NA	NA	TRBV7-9	CASSPSRDRNNEQFF	TGTGCCAGCAGCCCCTCGCGGGACAGAAACAATGAGCAGTTCTTC
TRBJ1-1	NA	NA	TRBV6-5	CASSSPGANTAFF	TGTGCCAGCAGTTCCCCTGGCGCGAATACAGCTTTCTTT
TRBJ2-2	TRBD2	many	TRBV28	CASKAGTSGARRTGELFF	TGTGCCAGCAAAGCCGGGACTAGCGGGGCCCGTAGGACCGGGGAGCTGTTTTTT
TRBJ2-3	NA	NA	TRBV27	CASSLLVGGPDTQYF	TGTGCCAGCAGTTTATTGGTCGGGGGGCCAGATACGCAGTATTTT
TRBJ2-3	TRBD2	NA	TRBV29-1	CSVIAGSRPDTQYF	TGCAGCGTTATAGCGGGTTCTCGGCCAGATACGCAGTATTTT
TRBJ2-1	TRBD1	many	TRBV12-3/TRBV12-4	CASSSTGADGEFF	TGTGCCAGCAGTTCCACAGGGGCCGACGGGGAGTTCTTC
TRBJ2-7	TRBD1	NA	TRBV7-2	CASSSTGGGGYEQYF	TGTGCCAGCAGCTCGACAGGGGGCGGAGGCTACGAGCAGTACTTC
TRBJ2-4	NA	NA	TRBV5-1	CASGNGKRDIQYF	TGCGCCAGCGGAAACGGGAAACGGGACATTCAGTACTTC
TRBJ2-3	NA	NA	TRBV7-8	CASSLGQRADTQYF	TGTGCCAGCAGCTTAGGGCAGAGGGCAGATACGCAGTATTTT
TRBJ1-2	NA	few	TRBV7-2	CASSLLGSYGYTF	TGTGCCAGCAGCCTCCTGGGGTCCTATGGCTACACCTTC
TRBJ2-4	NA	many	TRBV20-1	CSAQNAGKPKNIQYF	TGCAGTGCTCAAAACGCAGGGAAGCCCAAAAACATTCAGTACTTC
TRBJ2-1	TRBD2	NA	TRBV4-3	CASSQGPGLAGVVEQFF	TGCGCCAGCAGCCAGGGCCCCGGACTAGCGGGAGTTGTTGAGCAGTTCTTC
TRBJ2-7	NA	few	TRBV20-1	CSARDPAGSYEQYF	TGCAGTGCTAGAGATCCGGCGGGCTCCTACGAGCAGTACTTC
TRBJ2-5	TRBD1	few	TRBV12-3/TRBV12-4	CASSPRTGVAETQYF	TGTGCCAGCAGTCCTCGGACAGGGGTAGCAGAGACCCAGTACTTC
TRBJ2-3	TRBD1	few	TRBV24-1	CATSEATGRADTQYF	TGTGCCACCAGTGAGGCGACAGGGAGAGCAGATACGCAGTATTTT
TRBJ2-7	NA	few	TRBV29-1	CSVSPDARVSEQYF	TGCAGCGTTAGTCCCGATGCCAGGGTCTCCGAGCAGTACTTC
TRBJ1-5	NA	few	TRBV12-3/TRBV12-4	CASSTGQNQPQHF	TGTGCCAGCAGTACGGGCCAAAATCAGCCCCAGCATTTT
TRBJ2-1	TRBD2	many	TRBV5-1	CASSIDSGRALYNEQFF	TGCGCCAGCAGCATCGATAGCGGGAGGGCCTTATACAATGAGCAGTTCTTC
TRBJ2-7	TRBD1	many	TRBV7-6	CASSLAGQGISYEQYF	TGTGCCAGCAGCTTAGCCGGACAGGGGATCTCCTACGAGCAGTACTTC
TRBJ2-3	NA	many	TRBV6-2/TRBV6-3	CASSYGGGTQYF	TGTGCCAGCAGTTATGGCGGAGGTACGCAGTATTTT